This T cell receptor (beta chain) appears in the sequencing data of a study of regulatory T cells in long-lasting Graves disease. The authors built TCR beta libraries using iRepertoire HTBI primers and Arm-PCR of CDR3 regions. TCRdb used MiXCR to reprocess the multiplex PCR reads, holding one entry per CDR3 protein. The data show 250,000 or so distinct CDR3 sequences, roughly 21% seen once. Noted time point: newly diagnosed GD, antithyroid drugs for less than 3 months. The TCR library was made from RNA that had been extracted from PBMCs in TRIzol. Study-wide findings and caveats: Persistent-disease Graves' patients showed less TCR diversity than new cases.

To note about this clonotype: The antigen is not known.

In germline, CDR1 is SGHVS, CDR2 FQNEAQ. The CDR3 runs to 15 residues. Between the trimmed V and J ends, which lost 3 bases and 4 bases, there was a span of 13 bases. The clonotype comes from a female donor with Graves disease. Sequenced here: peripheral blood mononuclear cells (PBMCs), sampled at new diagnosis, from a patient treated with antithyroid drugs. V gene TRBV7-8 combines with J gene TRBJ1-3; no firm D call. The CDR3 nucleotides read TGTGCCAGCAGCTTGGGCGTACTCTCCGGAAACACCATATATTTT. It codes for CASSLGVLSGNTIYF.